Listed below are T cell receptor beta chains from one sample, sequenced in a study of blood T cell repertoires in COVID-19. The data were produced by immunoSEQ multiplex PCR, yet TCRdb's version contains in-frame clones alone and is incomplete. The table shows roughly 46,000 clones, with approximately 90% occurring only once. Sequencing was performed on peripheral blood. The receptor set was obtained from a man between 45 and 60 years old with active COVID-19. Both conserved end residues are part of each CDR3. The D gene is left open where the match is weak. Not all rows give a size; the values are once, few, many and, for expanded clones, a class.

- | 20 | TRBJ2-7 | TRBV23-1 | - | TGCGCCAGCAGTCAATCGCCCCACCCGTTCGACAGAGCCTCAGATTACGAGCAGTACTTC | CASSQSPHPFDRASDYEQYF
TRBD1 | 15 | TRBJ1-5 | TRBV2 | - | TGTGCCAGCAGTTTCCAGGGGGCGAGCAATCAGCCCCAGCATTTT | CASSFQGASNQPQHF
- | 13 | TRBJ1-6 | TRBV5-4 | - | TGTGCCAGCTCCGAGCAATCGCTTTCACCCCTCCACTTT | CASSEQSLSPLHF
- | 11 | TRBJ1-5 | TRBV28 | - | TGTGCCAGCAGTACAAATCAGCCCCAGCATTTT | CASSTNQPQHF
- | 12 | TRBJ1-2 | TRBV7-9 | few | TGTGCCAGCAGCTTTGGGGCAACTGGCTACACCTTC | CASSFGATGYTF
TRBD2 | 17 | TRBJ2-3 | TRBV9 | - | TGTGCCAGCAGCGTAGGAGCGGGAGGGTTCGGGACAGATACGCAGTATTTT | CASSVGAGGFGTDTQYF
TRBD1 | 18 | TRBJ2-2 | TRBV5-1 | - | TGCGCCAGCAGCTTTAGGCGACAGGGGGGTACGAACACCGGGGAGCTGTTTTTT | CASSFRRQGGTNTGELFF
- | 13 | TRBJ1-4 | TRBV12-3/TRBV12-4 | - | TGTGCCAGCAGTAGGGACTTTCTGGAAAAACTGTTTTTT | CASSRDFLEKLFF
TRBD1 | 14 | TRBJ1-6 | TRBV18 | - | TGTGCCAGCTCACCGGGACAGGGAAATTCACCCCTCCACTTT | CASSPGQGNSPLHF
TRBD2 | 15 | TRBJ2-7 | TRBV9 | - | TGTGCCAGCAGCGCAGACCTAGCGGGAGCTTACGAGCAGTACTTC | CASSADLAGAYEQYF
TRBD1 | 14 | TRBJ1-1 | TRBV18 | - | TGTGCCAGCTCACCCCCCGGACAGGGTGAACACGCTTTCTTT | CASSPPGQGEHAFF
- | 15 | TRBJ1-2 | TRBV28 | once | TGTGCCAGCAGTTTGGGTGGTGTCAGGAACTATGGCTACACCTTC | CASSLGGVRNYGYTF
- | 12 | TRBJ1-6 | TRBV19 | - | TGTGCCAGTCACACGGGGGATTCACCCCTCCACTTT | CASHTGDSPLHF
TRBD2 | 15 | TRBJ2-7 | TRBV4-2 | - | TGTGCCAGCAGCCTGGGACTAGAAAATACCTACGAGCAGTACTTC | CASSLGLENTYEQYF
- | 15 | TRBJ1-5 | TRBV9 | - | TGTGCCAGCAGCACCACCGGGGGTAGCAATCAGCCCCAGCATTTT | CASSTTGGSNQPQHF
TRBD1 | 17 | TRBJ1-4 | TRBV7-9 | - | TGTGCCAGCAGCTTAGGACCGGGACAGGGCTCTAATGAAAAACTGTTTTTT | CASSLGPGQGSNEKLFF
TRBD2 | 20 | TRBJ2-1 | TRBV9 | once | TGTGCCAGCAGCGTAGGTAGAGGAGACGGTTCTAGCGGATTACACAATGAGCAGTTCTTC | CASSVGRGDGSSGLHNEQFF
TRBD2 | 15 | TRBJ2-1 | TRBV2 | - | TGTGCCAGCAGTCCAGGACTAGTTGGTGACAATGAGCAGTTCTTC | CASSPGLVGDNEQFF
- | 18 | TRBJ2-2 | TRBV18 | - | TGTGCCAGCTCACTAGATTCCCCTCGGACAGTCAACACCGGGGAGCTGTTTTTT | CASSLDSPRTVNTGELFF
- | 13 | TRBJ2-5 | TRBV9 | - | TGTGCCAGCAGCGTGGCTTCTCAAGAGACCCAGTACTTC | CASSVASQETQYF
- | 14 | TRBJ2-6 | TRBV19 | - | TGTGCCAGTACCTCCGGGGCTGGGGCCAACGTCCTGACTTTC | CASTSGAGANVLTF
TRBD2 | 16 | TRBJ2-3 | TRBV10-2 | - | TGCGCCAGCAGTGAGTCGAAGGTCTCGGGGGGAGATACGCAGTATTTT | CASSESKVSGGDTQYF
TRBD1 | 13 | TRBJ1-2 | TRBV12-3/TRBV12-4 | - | TGTGCCAGCAGTTATGGACAGGGAGGTAGCTACACCTTC | CASSYGQGGSYTF
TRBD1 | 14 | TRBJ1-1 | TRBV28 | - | TGTGCCAGCAGTGTAGGGGGCGCGAAGGGTGAAGCTTTCTTT | CASSVGGAKGEAFF
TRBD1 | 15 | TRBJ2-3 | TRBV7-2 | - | TGTGCCAGCAGCTCGTACAGGGGGGGCACAGATACGCAGTATTTT | CASSSYRGGTDTQYF
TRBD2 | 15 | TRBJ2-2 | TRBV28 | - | TGTGCCAGCAGTTTGACGAGCGGGAGAGTCGGGGAGCTGTTTTTT | CASSLTSGRVGELFF
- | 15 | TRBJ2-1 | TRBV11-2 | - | TGTGCCAGCAGCTTAAGTAGCAGCGCCTACAATGAGCAGTTCTTC | CASSLSSSAYNEQFF
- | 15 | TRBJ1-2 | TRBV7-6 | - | TGTGCCAGCAGCTTAGAAGGTACTACTAACTATGGCTACACCTTC | CASSLEGTTNYGYTF
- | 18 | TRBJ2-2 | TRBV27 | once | TGTGCCAGCAGTTCGACAGACGCGGCGCCACGAGACACCGGGGAGCTGTTTTTT | CASSSTDAAPRDTGELFF
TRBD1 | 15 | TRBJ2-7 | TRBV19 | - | TGTGCCAGTAGTGAGCCCGGGACAGGATCCCTCGAGCAGTACTTC | CASSEPGTGSLEQYF
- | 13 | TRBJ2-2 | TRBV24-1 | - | TGTGCCACCACCAATCCGAACACCGGGGAGCTGTTTTTT | CATTNPNTGELFF
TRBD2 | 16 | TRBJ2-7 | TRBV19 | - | TGTGCCAGTAGTATAGTAAACGGGAGGATAATCCACGAGCAGTACTTC | CASSIVNGRIIHEQYF
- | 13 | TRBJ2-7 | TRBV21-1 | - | TGTGCCAGCAAGAGGGCACCCCCTGGGGAGCAGTACTTC | CASKRAPPGEQYF
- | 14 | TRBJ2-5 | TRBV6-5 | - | TGTGCCAGCAGTTACTCAGGGGGATTCGAGACCCAGTACTTC | CASSYSGGFETQYF
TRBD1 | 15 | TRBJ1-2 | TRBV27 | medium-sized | TGTGCCAGCAGTACCACCAGGACAGGGCGCTATGGCTACACCTTC | CASSTTRTGRYGYTF
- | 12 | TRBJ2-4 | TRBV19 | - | TGTGCCAGTAGTATAGCAGGCTTGCATCAGTACTTC | CASSIAGLHQYF
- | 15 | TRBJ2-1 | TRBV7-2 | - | TGTGCCAGCAGCTTAGGCGGGGGCACCTACAATGAGCAGTTCTTC | CASSLGGGTYNEQFF
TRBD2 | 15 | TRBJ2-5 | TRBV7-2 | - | TGTGCCAGCACCCTGGAGAGCGGGAGTAAGGAGACCCAGTACTTC | CASTLESGSKETQYF
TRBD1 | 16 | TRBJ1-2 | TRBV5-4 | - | TGTGCCAGCAGCAGGCCCGGGGACAGGGGGGCGATTGGCTACACCTTC | CASSRPGDRGAIGYTF
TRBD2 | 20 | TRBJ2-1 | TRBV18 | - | TGTGCCAGCTCACCTACCACTTTTGGACTAGCGGGAGACCCCTACAATGAGCAGTTCTTC | CASSPTTFGLAGDPYNEQFF
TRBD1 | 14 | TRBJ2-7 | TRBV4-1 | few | TGCGCCAGCAGCCACGGACAGGAGACCTACGAGCAGTACTTC | CASSHGQETYEQYF
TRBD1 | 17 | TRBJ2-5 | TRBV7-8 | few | TGTGCCAGCAGCTTAGCGCTGGGGGACAGGCGGTTCGAGACCCAGTACTTC | CASSLALGDRRFETQYF
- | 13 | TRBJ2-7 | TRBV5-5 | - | TGTGCCAGCAGCTTCGGAGGGACCTACGAGCAGTACTTC | CASSFGGTYEQYF
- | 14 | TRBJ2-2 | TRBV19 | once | TGTGCCAGTAGTCCGCGGGAGAACACCGGGGAGCTGTTTTTT | CASSPRENTGELFF
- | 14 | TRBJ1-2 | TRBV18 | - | TGTGCCAGCTCACTACCGGGGGACACCTATGGCTACACCTTC | CASSLPGDTYGYTF
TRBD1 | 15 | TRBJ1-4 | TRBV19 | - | TGTGCCAGTCGAGCGACGGGACAGGGCTTGGTAAAACTGTTTTTT | CASRATGQGLVKLFF
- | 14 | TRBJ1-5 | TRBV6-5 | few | TGTGCCAGCAGGGACAGACGGAGCAATCAGCCCCAGCATTTT | CASRDRRSNQPQHF
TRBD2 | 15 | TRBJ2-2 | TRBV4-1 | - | TGCGCCAGCAGGGAGCGGGGGGCAAACACCGGGGAGCTGTTTTTT | CASRERGANTGELFF
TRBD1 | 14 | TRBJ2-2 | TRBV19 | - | TGTGCCAGTAGTATCCAGGGGGCGGTCGGGGAGCTGTTTTTT | CASSIQGAVGELFF
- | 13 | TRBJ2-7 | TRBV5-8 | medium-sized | TGTGCCAGCAGCTACCAGTCACAGTACGAGCAGTACTTC | CASSYQSQYEQYF
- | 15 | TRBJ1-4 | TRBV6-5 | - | TGTGCCAGCAGTTACTCACAGGGCGAAAATGAAAAACTGTTTTTT | CASSYSQGENEKLFF
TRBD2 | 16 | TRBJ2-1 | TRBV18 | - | TGTGCCAGCTCCCCTAGCGGGGGGGGCTCCTACAATGAGCAGTTCTTC | CASSPSGGGSYNEQFF
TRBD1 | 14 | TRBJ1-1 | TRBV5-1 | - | TGCGCCAGCAGCACGGGACAGCAGAACACTGAAGCTTTCTTT | CASSTGQQNTEAFF
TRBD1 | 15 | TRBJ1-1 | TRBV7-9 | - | TGTGCCAGCAGCTTCACAGGGGGTATGAACACTGAAGCTTTCTTT | CASSFTGGMNTEAFF
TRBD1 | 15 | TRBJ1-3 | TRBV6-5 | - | TGTGCCAGCAGAACCACAGGACAGGGAGTTAACACCATATATTTT | CASRTTGQGVNTIYF
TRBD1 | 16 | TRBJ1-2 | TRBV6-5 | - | TGTGCCAGCAGTTACTTCGGTCAGGGGGCGCAGGACGGCTACACCTTC | CASSYFGQGAQDGYTF
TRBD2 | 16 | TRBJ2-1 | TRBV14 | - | TGTGCCAGCAGCCAACCCGGGACTAGCAGATTCAATGAGCAGTTCTTC | CASSQPGTSRFNEQFF
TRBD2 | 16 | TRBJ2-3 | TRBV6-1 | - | TGTGCCAGCAGTGGTGGGGAGGGCGCTAGCACAGATACGCAGTATTTT | CASSGGEGASTDTQYF
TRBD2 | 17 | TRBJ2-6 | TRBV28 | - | TGTGCCAGCAGTTTCCTAGCGGAAGGCTCTGGGGCCAACGTCCTGACTTTC | CASSFLAEGSGANVLTF
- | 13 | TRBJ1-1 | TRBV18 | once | TGTGCCAGCTCACCATCGTGGAACACTGAAGCTTTCTTT | CASSPSWNTEAFF